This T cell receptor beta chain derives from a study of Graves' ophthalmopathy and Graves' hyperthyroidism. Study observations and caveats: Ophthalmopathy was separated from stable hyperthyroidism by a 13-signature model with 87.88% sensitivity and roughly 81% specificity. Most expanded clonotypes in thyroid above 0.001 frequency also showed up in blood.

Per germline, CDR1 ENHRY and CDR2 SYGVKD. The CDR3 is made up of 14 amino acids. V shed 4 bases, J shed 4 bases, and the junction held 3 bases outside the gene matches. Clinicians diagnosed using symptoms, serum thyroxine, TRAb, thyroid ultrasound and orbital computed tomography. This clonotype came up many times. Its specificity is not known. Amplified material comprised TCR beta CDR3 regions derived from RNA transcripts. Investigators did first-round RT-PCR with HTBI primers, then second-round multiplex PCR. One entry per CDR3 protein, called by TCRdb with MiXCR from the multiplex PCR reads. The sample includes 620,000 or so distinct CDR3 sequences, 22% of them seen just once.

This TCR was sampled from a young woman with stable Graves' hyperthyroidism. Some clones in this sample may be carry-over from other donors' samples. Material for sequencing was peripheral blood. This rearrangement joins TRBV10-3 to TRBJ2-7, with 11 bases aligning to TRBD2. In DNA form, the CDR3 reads TGTGCCATCAGTGGCACTAGCGGGGGATACGAGCAGTACTTC. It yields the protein CAISGTSGGYEQYF.